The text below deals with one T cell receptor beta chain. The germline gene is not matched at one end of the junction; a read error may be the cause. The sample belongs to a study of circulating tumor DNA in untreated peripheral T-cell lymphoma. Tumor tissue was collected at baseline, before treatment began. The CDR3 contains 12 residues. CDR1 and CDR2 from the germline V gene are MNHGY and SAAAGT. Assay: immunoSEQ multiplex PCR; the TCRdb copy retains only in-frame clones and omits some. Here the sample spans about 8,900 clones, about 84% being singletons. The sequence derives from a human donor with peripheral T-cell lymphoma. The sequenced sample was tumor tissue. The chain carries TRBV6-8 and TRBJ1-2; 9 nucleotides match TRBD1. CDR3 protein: CASSYGQGSVLF. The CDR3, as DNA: TGTGCCAGCAGTTATGGACAGGGGAGCGTGCTTTTC.